This T cell receptor (beta chain) was retrieved from a study of monozygotic twins with inflammatory bowel disease. From germline, CDR1 is LGHDT and CDR2 YNNKEL (reference sequence). The CDR3 runs to 16 residues. Input per TCR library consisted of around 3,700 ng of total RNA. The UMIs carried a 6-nucleotide sample barcode, and they were added by template switching. TCRdb reprocessed the 5' RACE reads and keeps a single row for each CDR3 protein, giving no DNA. Across 300,000 to 400,000 distinct CDR3 sequences, the top ten clones capture roughly 2% of the sample. Regarding the study as a whole: Support for a single strong signal or clonotype associated with IBD was absent.

To note about this clonotype: The antigen is unknown.

The V and J genes are TRBV3-1 and TRBJ2-1; lacking DNA, the TRBD1 call made by TCRdb goes unchecked. The sample comprised blood. The sequence derives from a human donor with ulcerative colitis or Crohn's disease, or a healthy co-twin of an affected twin (not recorded which). CDR3 residues: CASSQRGALSYNEQFF.